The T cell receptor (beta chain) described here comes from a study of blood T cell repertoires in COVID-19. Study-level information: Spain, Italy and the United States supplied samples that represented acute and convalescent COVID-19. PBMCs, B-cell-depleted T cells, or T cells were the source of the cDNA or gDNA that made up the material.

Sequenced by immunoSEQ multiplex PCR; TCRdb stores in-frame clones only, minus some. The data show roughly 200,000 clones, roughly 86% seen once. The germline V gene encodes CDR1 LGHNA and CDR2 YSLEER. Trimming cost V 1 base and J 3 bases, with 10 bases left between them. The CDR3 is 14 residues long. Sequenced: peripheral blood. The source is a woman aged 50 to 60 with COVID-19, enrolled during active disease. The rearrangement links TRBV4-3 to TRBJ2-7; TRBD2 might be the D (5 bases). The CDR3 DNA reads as TGCGCCAGCAGCCAAGGTCCGGGAAGCTACGAGCAGTACTTC. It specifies CASSQGPGSYEQYF.